Listed below are T cell receptor beta chains from one sample, sequenced in a study of cytomegalovirus exposure and HLA in healthy donors. Data came from immunoSEQ multiplex PCR; TCRdb stores just in-frame clones and leaves some out. The sample contains 100,000 or so clones, 82% of which appear only once. Sequenced input: PBMCs. The receptor source for this set is a man younger than 45 in good health and CMV-seropositive. Both conserved end residues are part of each CDR3. The D gene is left open where the match is weak. Some rows mark clone size as missing; the rest say once, few, many or name a class of expanded clone.

J gene	V gene	clone size	D gene	CDR3 protein	CDR3 DNA
TRBJ1-2	TRBV14	.	.	CASSQRSRGLYGYTF	TGTGCCAGCAGCCAGAGGTCAAGGGGTCTTTATGGCTACACCTTC
TRBJ1-3	TRBV15	.	TRBD1	CATSRYYGDSRNTIYF	TGTGCCACCAGCCGATACTACGGGGACAGCCGAAACACCATATATTTT
TRBJ1-4	TRBV6-5	few	.	CASRIHLSTNEKLFF	TGTGCCAGCAGAATACACCTCTCAACTAATGAAAAACTGTTTTTT
TRBJ2-7	TRBV5-5	.	TRBD2	CASSLTSGGPYEQYF	TGTGCCAGCAGCTTGACTAGCGGGGGGCCCTACGAGCAGTACTTC
TRBJ2-2	TRBV30	.	.	CAVSVPNTGELFF	TGTGCCGTGTCCGTCCCGAACACCGGGGAGCTGTTTTTT
TRBJ2-5	TRBV5-8	.	.	CASSLSGRLLETQYF	TGTGCCAGCAGCTTGAGTGGCAGGCTTTTGGAGACCCAGTACTTC
TRBJ1-3	TRBV27	.	.	CASSLGGSGNTIYF	TGTGCCAGCAGTTTGGGCGGGTCCGGAAACACCATATATTTT
TRBJ2-4	TRBV4-1	.	.	CASSPLAPKNIQYF	TGCGCCAGCAGCCCCCTGGCTCCCAAAAACATTCAGTACTTC
TRBJ2-7	TRBV28	.	TRBD2	CASSLPGGAYEQYF	TGTGCCAGCAGCCTACCCGGGGGGGCCTACGAGCAGTACTTC
TRBJ2-5	TRBV28	few	.	CASSQGLETQYF	TGTGCCAGCAGCCAGGGTTTAGAGACCCAGTACTTC
TRBJ1-1	TRBV7-9	.	.	CASSLVQGKSTEAFF	TGTGCCAGCAGCTTAGTCCAGGGCAAAAGCACTGAAGCTTTCTTT
TRBJ2-3	TRBV5-8	few	.	CASSLERGTDTQYF	TGTGCCAGCAGCTTGGAAAGAGGCACAGATACGCAGTATTTT
TRBJ2-5	TRBV5-8	.	TRBD1	CASSLGTGVRETQYF	TGTGCCAGCAGCTTGGGGACAGGGGTGAGGGAGACCCAGTACTTC
TRBJ1-1	TRBV6-6	.	TRBD1	CASSFGTGGTEAFF	TGTGCCAGCAGTTTCGGGACAGGGGGGACTGAAGCTTTCTTT
TRBJ2-3	TRBV6-5	.	.	CASSYGTGTDTQYF	TGTGCCAGCAGCTATGGTACAGGCACAGATACGCAGTATTTT
TRBJ1-2	TRBV28	.	TRBD1	CASSPTGIYGYTF	TGTGCCAGCAGCCCGACAGGGATCTATGGCTACACCTTC
TRBJ2-5	TRBV19	.	.	CASSISTQETQYF	TGTGCCAGTAGTATCTCCACTCAAGAGACCCAGTACTTC
TRBJ2-7	TRBV19	.	.	CASSIGAAYEQYF	TGTGCCAGTAGTATAGGTGCAGCCTACGAGCAGTACTTC
TRBJ2-3	TRBV10-3	.	.	CAISEQADTQYF	TGTGCCATCAGTGAGCAGGCAGATACGCAGTATTTT
TRBJ1-2	TRBV7-8	.	.	CASSADRTRNYGYTF	TGTGCCAGCAGCGCGGATCGGACACGCAACTATGGCTACACCTTC
TRBJ1-2	TRBV6-5	.	TRBD1	CASSRTGKGPTF	TGTGCCAGCAGTAGGACAGGGAAAGGACCAACCTTC
TRBJ1-5	TRBV10-2	.	.	CASSQLAGGSNQPQHF	TGCGCCAGCAGTCAGCTAGCCGGGGGAAGCAATCAGCCCCAGCATTTT
TRBJ1-6	TRBV30	.	TRBD1	CAWKDRGAYNSPLHF	TGTGCCTGGAAGGACAGGGGCGCCTATAATTCACCCCTCCACTTT
TRBJ1-1	TRBV7-9	.	.	CASSPHPDTEAFF	TGTGCCAGCAGCCCCCACCCAGACACTGAAGCTTTCTTT
TRBJ2-3	TRBV15	.	TRBD2	CATSLTVEGGTDTQYF	TGTGCCACCAGCCTCACCGTAGAGGGAGGGACAGATACGCAGTATTTT
TRBJ2-3	TRBV7-6	.	.	CASSLVGDTDTQYF	TGTGCCAGCAGCTTAGTAGGGGACACAGATACGCAGTATTTT
TRBJ2-3	TRBV5-6	.	TRBD1	CASRGTGGTGNTQYF	TGTGCCAGCAGGGGGACAGGGGGCACCGGTAATACGCAGTATTTT
TRBJ2-1	TRBV11-2	.	.	CASSLVLNEQFF	TGTGCCAGCAGCTTAGTACTCAATGAGCAGTTCTTC
TRBJ2-7	TRBV28	.	TRBD2	CASSSLIRLAGGPYEQYF	TGTGCCAGCAGTTCCCTAATTCGACTAGCGGGAGGCCCCTACGAGCAGTACTTC
TRBJ2-1	TRBV6-1	few	.	CASSEGVGVAYNEQFF	TGTGCCAGCAGTGAAGGAGTGGGAGTTGCCTACAATGAGCAGTTCTTC
TRBJ1-1	TRBV2	.	TRBD1	CASSWDRASTEAFF	TGTGCCAGCAGTTGGGACAGGGCGAGCACTGAAGCTTTCTTT
TRBJ2-7	TRBV4-1	.	.	CASSQEGREHSYEQYF	TGCGCCAGCAGCCAAGAGGGTCGGGAACACTCCTACGAGCAGTACTTC
TRBJ1-2	TRBV6-4	.	.	CASSDSGGAGGYTF	TGTGCCAGCAGTGACTCGGGGGGAGCGGGCGGCTACACCTTC
TRBJ2-1	TRBV2	.	TRBD2	CASSHGRAMGNEQFF	TGTGCCAGCTCCCATGGGAGGGCCATGGGGAATGAGCAGTTCTTC
TRBJ2-1	TRBV5-1	.	.	CASSLVADSYNEQFF	TGCGCCAGCAGCTTGGTAGCCGATTCCTACAATGAGCAGTTCTTC
TRBJ1-4	TRBV25-1	.	.	CASSILTTTNEKLFF	TGTGCCAGCAGTATCCTAACTACAACTAATGAAAAACTGTTTTTT
TRBJ2-1	TRBV7-9	.	.	CASSLVVYNEQFF	TGTGCCAGCAGCTTAGTAGTTTACAATGAGCAGTTCTTC
TRBJ2-2	TRBV18	.	.	CASSPLGGTGELFF	TGTGCCAGCTCACCTCTGGGGGGAACCGGGGAGCTGTTTTTT
TRBJ2-7	TRBV27	.	.	CASSMRLEDEQYF	TGTGCCAGCAGTATGCGGCTAGAGGACGAGCAGTACTTC
TRBJ2-7	TRBV6-6	.	.	CASSYPTGVEQYF	TGTGCCAGCAGTTACCCCACCGGTGTCGAGCAGTACTTC
TRBJ1-5	TRBV6-4	.	.	CASSEEGGQPQHF	TGTGCCAGCAGTGAAGAGGGCGGTCAGCCCCAGCATTTT
TRBJ2-1	TRBV5-4	.	TRBD1	CASSPKRTGDNEQFF	TGTGCCAGCAGTCCTAAGAGGACAGGGGACAATGAGCAGTTCTTC
TRBJ2-3	TRBV11-2	.	.	CASKVRDTQYF	TGTGCCAGCAAGGTCAGGGATACGCAGTATTTT
TRBJ2-4	TRBV6-1	.	TRBD1	CASSEFRTGRRDIQYF	TGTGCCAGCAGTGAATTCCGGACAGGGCGAAGGGACATTCAGTACTTC
TRBJ1-1	TRBV5-1	.	TRBD1	CASSLEGARNGNTEAFF	TGCGCCAGCAGCTTGGAGGGGGCGCGTAATGGGAACACTGAAGCTTTCTTT
TRBJ2-1	TRBV11-2	once	TRBD2	CASSSSVLAGGNYNEQFF	TGTGCCAGCAGCTCCTCGGTCCTAGCGGGAGGGAACTACAATGAGCAGTTCTTC
TRBJ2-7	TRBV2	.	TRBD2	CASRASGRNHEQYF	TGTGCCAGCAGGGCTAGCGGGAGGAACCACGAGCAGTACTTC
TRBJ2-3	TRBV5-5	once	.	CASRTDPFTDTQYF	TGTGCCAGCAGGACAGATCCCTTCACAGATACGCAGTATTTT
TRBJ1-4	TRBV5-1	.	.	CASSLEQGSFAEKLFF	TGCGCCAGCAGCTTGGAGCAGGGCTCCTTTGCGGAAAAACTGTTTTTT
TRBJ2-7	TRBV5-1	.	TRBD2	CASTETSESYEQYF	TGCGCCAGCACTGAGACTAGCGAATCCTACGAGCAGTACTTC
TRBJ2-7	TRBV7-8	.	.	CASSLGVGAGEQYF	TGTGCCAGCAGCTTAGGGGTGGGAGCTGGCGAGCAGTACTTC
TRBJ2-7	TRBV5-4	.	TRBD1	CASSRKTGTSYEQYF	TGTGCCAGCAGCCGAAAGACAGGGACCTCCTACGAGCAGTACTTC
TRBJ2-7	TRBV6-5	.	.	CASRVSSSYEQYF	TGTGCCAGCAGAGTCTCTAGCTCCTACGAGCAGTACTTC
TRBJ2-7	TRBV6-5	.	.	CASSLGRTNDEQYF	TGTGCCAGCAGCCTAGGCCGGACTAACGACGAGCAGTACTTC